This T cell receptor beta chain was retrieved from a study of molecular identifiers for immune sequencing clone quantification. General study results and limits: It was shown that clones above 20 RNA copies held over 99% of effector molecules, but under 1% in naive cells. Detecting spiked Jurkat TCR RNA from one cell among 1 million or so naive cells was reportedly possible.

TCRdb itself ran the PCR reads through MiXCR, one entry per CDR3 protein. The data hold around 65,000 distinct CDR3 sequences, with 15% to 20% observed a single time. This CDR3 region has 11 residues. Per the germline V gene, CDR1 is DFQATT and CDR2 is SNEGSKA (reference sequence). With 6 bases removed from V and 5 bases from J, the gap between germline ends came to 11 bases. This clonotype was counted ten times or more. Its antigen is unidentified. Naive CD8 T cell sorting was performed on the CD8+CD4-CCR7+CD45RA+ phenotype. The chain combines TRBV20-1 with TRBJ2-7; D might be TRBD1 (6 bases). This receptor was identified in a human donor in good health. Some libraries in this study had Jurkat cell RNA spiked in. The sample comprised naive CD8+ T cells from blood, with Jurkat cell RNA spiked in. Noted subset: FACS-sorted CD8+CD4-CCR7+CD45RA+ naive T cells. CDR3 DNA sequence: TGCAGTGCCCCACAGGGCGACGAGCAGTACTTC. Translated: CSAPQGDEQYF.